The T cell receptor beta chain described here comes from a study of blood T cell repertoires in COVID-19. The length of the CDR3 is 15 residues. Germline loops: CDR1 LNHDA, CDR2 SQIVND (reference sequence). Unmatched junction bases numbered 8, after V lost 6 bases and J lost 3 bases. How the authors handled the data: Amplified reference gene primers provided the basis for estimating nucleated cell counts. The protocol was immunoSEQ multiplex PCR, while the TCRdb copy is restricted to in-frame clones and leaves out a portion. V, J and clone size reflect that table, while D and trimming were determined from the DNA. Of 30,000 or so clones detected, 65% to 90% appear once; the ten largest clones hold around 8.6%.

The sequenced sample was peripheral blood. This TCR was recovered from an older man with active COVID-19. The chain links TRBV19 to TRBJ2-1; 7 nucleotides agree with TRBD1. The CDR3 DNA follows: TGTGCCAGTAGCGCTCCGGGACAGCGCTACAATGAGCAGTTCTTC. Translating it yields CASSAPGQRYNEQFF. The whole variable domain, filled in from reference TRBV19 and TRBJ2-1, reads DGGITQSPKYLFRKEGQNVTLSCEQNLNHDAMYWYRQDPGQGLRLIYYSQIVNDFQKGDIAEGYSVSREKKESFPLTVTSAQKNPTAFYLCASSAPGQRYNEQFFGPGTRLTVL.